Listed here are 31 T cell receptor beta chains from one sample, sequenced in a study of blood T cell repertoires in COVID-19. Repertoires were generated with immunoSEQ multiplex PCR, while TCRdb's copy carries only in-frame clones and drops some. The data show 90,000 to 120,000 clones, roughly nine tenths seen once. Sequencing was performed on peripheral blood. All receptors come from a human donor in a cohort sampled during active COVID-19.

This rearrangement joins TRBV28 to TRBJ1-5; the D gene is possibly TRBD1 (6 bases). This CDR3 region has 13 residues. In germline, CDR1 is MDHEN, CDR2 SYDVKM. Trimming removed 5 bases from V and 7 bases from J, with 12 bases in between. In DNA form, the CDR3 reads TGTGCCAGCAGTACACAGGGTTACCAGCCCCAGCATTTT. Amino acid sequence: CASSTQGYQPQHF.

V usage is TRBV7-2 and J usage is TRBJ1-3; no reliable D call. The CDR3 covers 16 residues. Looked up from germline, CDR1 is SGHTA and CDR2 is FQGNSA. The germline V and J ends were trimmed by 1 base and 5 bases, with 15 bases remaining between them. The CDR3 protein is CASSLVPAGIRNTIYF. CDR3 nucleotides: TGTGCCAGCAGCTTAGTTCCGGCAGGCATTCGAAACACCATATATTTT.

The chain is built from TRBV5-1 and TRBJ2-1; 9 nucleotides align to TRBD2. The germline gives CDR1 SGHRS, CDR2 YFSETQ. V was pared by 1 base and J by 6 bases, with 14 bases of the junction left unmatched. This CDR3 region has 18 residues. The CDR3, as DNA: TGCGCCAGCAGCTTGAACCCTGTGGGGACTAGCATCCCCAATGAGCAGTTCTTC. Residues: CASSLNPVGTSIPNEQFF.

The chain uses TRBV6-2 or TRBV6-3 and TRBJ1-1, with TRBD1 as a possible D gene (5 bases). The germline V gene encodes CDR1 MNHEY and CDR2 SVGEGT. The CDR3 has 13 residues. V gave up 5 bases and J gave up 6 bases, with 13 bases separating them. CDR3 coding DNA: TGTGCCAGCAGTGGGGGGGAGTTGGCTGAAGCTTTCTTT. Translated: CASSGGELAEAFF.

The V and J genes are TRBV11-2 and TRBJ2-3, with a weak D call TRBD1 (6 bases). Germline values: CDR1 SGHAT, CDR2 FQNNGV. CDR3 length: 14 residues. The V and J ends lost 1 base and 5 bases respectively, with 10 bases between them. The CDR3 here is CASSLVTGKDTQYF. The DNA of the CDR3 is TGTGCCAGCAGCTTAGTTACAGGGAAAGATACGCAGTATTTT.

The J gene is TRBJ2-1, the V gene TRBV28; 7 bases agree with TRBD2. This CDR3 is built from 15 residues. The trim removed 3 bases at V and 8 bases at J, leaving 10 bases unmatched. Germline V lookup: CDR1 MDHEN, CDR2 SYDVKM. CDR3 in DNA: TGTGCCAGCAGTTTTATGGGGGAGGGGTACGATGAGCAGTTCTTC. Translating gives CASSFMGEGYDEQFF.

The table lists this clone with a few counts. The chain has TRBV28 and TRBJ2-7; 9 nucleotides line up with TRBD2. From germline, CDR1 is MDHEN and CDR2 SYDVKM. V lost 4 bases, J lost 0 bases, and 4 bases stayed unmatched. This CDR3 is built from 15 residues. CDR3 residues: CASSSLAGTSYEQYF. The CDR3 coding sequence is TGTGCCAGCAGTTCGCTAGCGGGGACCTCCTACGAGCAGTACTTC.

The chain uses TRBV7-2 and TRBJ2-7; tentative D call: TRBD2 (6 bases). Between the trimmed V and J ends, which lost 1 base and 3 bases, there was a span of 13 bases. Germline loops: CDR1 SGHTA, CDR2 FQGNSA. The CDR3 length is 15 residues. CDR3 bases: TGTGCCAGCAGCTTAGACTTTTCGGGAGTCTACGAGCAGTACTTC. Encoded protein: CASSLDFSGVYEQYF.

The chain combines TRBV29-1 with TRBJ2-7, with D possibly matching TRBD1 (5 bases). The CDR3 totals 15 residues. V was clipped by 5 bases and J by 4 bases, with 21 bases between them. CDR1 is SQVTM, CDR2 ANQGSEA, per germline. CDR3 nucleotides: TGCAGCGTTCCTGATGAAAAGGGGCTGGGGTACGAGCAGTACTTC. Translated: CSVPDEKGLGYEQYF.

This chain uses TRBV19 with TRBJ1-2; D not resolved. V lost 7 bases to trimming and J lost 4 bases, with 16 bases between them. The CDR3 is 14 residues long. Germline loops: CDR1 LNHDA, CDR2 SQIVND (reference sequence). CDR3 region: CASTLGVGGYGYTF. The CDR3 DNA reads as TGTGCCAGTACTCTCGGGGTGGGAGGCTATGGCTACACCTTC.

The chain's CDR3 is CASSFSGGELSYEQYF. DNA for the CDR3: TGTGCCAGTAGCTTCTCGGGCGGGGAGCTCTCCTACGAGCAGTACTTC. J is TRBJ2-7 and V is TRBV19; D may be TRBD2 (6 bases). The CDR3 runs to 16 residues. Germline V gene data show CDR1 as LNHDA and CDR2 as SQIVND (reference sequence). V was shortened by 6 bases and J by 0 bases, with 18 bases between the two germline ends.

This clone was seen only a few times. The chain uses TRBV7-2 and TRBJ2-3, with D possibly TRBD2 on 7 matching bases. The V end was cut by 1 base, the J end by 4 bases, with 15 bases between. The CDR3 totals 16 residues. Germline V lookup: CDR1 SGHTA, CDR2 FQGNSA. The CDR3 nucleotides read TGTGCCAGCAGCTTAGGAGTGGGGGGGCCATCAGATACGCAGTATTTT. Its translation is CASSLGVGGPSDTQYF.

This rearrangement joins TRBV12-3 or TRBV12-4 to TRBJ1-1; D gene uncertain. The CDR3 length is 11 residues. V lost 7 bases, J lost 7 bases, and 10 bases lay in between. Here the CDR3 reads CASTKTGEAFF. CDR3 DNA: TGTGCCAGCACGAAAACGGGTGAAGCTTTCTTT.

The chain carries TRBV15 and TRBJ1-2, with D perhaps matching TRBD1 (5 bases). Germline values: CDR1 LNHNV, CDR2 YYDKDF (reference sequence). The V end was cut by 1 base, the J end by 5 bases, with 11 bases between. CDR3 size: 14 residues. As DNA, the CDR3 is TGTGCCACCAGCAGAGGCCCCAGGGAATATGGCTACACCTTC. It translates to CATSRGPREYGYTF.

This chain links TRBV5-8 with TRBJ1-2, with D hard to call. Germline-derived CDR1 and CDR2 are SGHTS and YDEGEE. The CDR3 has 14 amino acids. The V end lost 3 bases, the J end lost 4 bases, and 13 bases lay between the germline ends. CDR3 in DNA: TGTGCCAGCAGCTGGCAGACTACGGGCTATGGCTACACCTTC. This gives the protein CASSWQTTGYGYTF.

This chain links TRBV28 with TRBJ2-6, with 8 bases fitting TRBD2. Germline lookup yields CDR1 MDHEN and CDR2 SYDVKM. V shed 9 bases, J shed 2 bases, and the junction held 0 bases outside the gene matches. This CDR3 comprises 13 residues. CDR3 region: CARRGAGANVLTF. The CDR3 DNA is TGTGCCAGGCGGGGGGCTGGGGCCAACGTCCTGACTTTC.

The chain recombines TRBV30 with TRBJ2-2; 7 positions match TRBD1. J was trimmed by 7 bases and V by 3 bases; bases with no gene match: 8. The CDR3 is 14 residues long. Germline CDR1 GTSNPN, CDR2 SVGIG (reference sequence). DNA of the CDR3: TGTGCCTGGAGGGATTGGGACAGCTACGGGGAGCTGTTTTTT. This encodes CAWRDWDSYGELFF.

This chain uses TRBV27 with TRBJ1-4, with D perhaps TRBD1 (5 bases). V dropped 8 bases and J dropped 5 bases, with 21 bases sitting between them. The CDR3 spans 16 residues. Germline CDR1 MNHEY, CDR2 SMNVEV (reference sequence). The CDR3 loop reads CASLYPPPGENEKLFF. DNA of the CDR3: TGTGCCAGCCTTTACCCTCCCCCGGGGGAAAATGAAAAACTGTTTTTT.

The chain links TRBV11-3 to TRBJ2-3, with 15 positions matching TRBD2. With 5 bases clipped from V and 0 bases from J, the junction kept 9 bases outside the gene matches. Per the germline V gene, CDR1 is SGHNT and CDR2 is YENEEA. This CDR3 comprises 19 residues. The CDR3 sequence: CASSTSGLAGGWSTDTQYF. The CDR3 bases are TGTGCCAGCAGCACATCGGGACTAGCGGGAGGTTGGAGCACAGATACGCAGTATTTT.

The chain uses TRBV29-1 and TRBJ1-2, with D uncertain. The V and J ends lost 3 bases and 5 bases respectively, with 16 bases between them. Germline V gives CDR1 SQVTM, CDR2 ANQGSEA. CDR3 length equals 14 residues. Here the CDR3 DNA reads TGCAGCGTTGAGGCCGATCCTCATACGTATGGCTACACCTTC. Translating it yields CSVEADPHTYGYTF.

The V gene is TRBV29-1, the J gene TRBJ1-2; D gene unclear. Deletions cut 4 bases from V and 4 bases from J, with 10 bases between. The CDR3 is 12 residues long. CDR1 SQVTM and CDR2 ANQGSEA come from the germline V gene. The CDR3 bases are TGCAGCGTTGTTGAGCCGGGCTATGGCTACACCTTC. Translation gives CSVVEPGYGYTF.

This sequence joins TRBV4-2 and TRBJ2-5; D is possibly TRBD1 (6 bases). Germline values: CDR1 LGHNA, CDR2 YNFKEQ. The CDR3 contains 14 residues. V was cut by 2 bases and J by 5 bases, with 12 bases left in between. For the CDR3, the DNA is TGTGCCAGCAGCCAACAACAGGGCACCGAGACCCAGTACTTC. It codes for CASSQQQGTETQYF.

The chain has TRBV3-1 (or the pseudogene TRBV3-2) and TRBJ2-3, with D perhaps TRBD2 (6 bases). V lost 4 bases and J 1 base, leaving 15 bases between the germline ends. The CDR3 spans 16 residues. CDR1 is LGHDT and CDR2 is YNNKEL in the germline V gene (reference sequence). The CDR3 here is CASSRRLGWGTDTQYF. CDR3 DNA sequence: TGTGCCAGCAGCCGCCGACTAGGGTGGGGCACAGATACGCAGTATTTT.

This chain joins TRBV19 and TRBJ1-2; TRBD1 aligns across 7 bases. This CDR3 is 14 amino acids long. The germline V gene has CDR1 LNHDA and CDR2 SQIVND (reference sequence). V lost 6 bases to trimming and J lost 4 bases; unmatched junction nucleotides: 8. The CDR3 loop reads CASSRDSLLYGYTF. CDR3 nucleotide sequence: TGTGCCAGTAGCAGGGACAGCCTCCTCTATGGCTACACCTTC.

The chain is built from TRBV29-1 and TRBJ2-2, with D possibly being TRBD1 (6 bases). Looked up from germline, CDR1 is SQVTM and CDR2 is ANQGSEA. The length of the CDR3 is 13 residues. Trimming stripped 7 bases from V and 2 bases from J, with 11 bases between. The DNA for the CDR3 is TGCAGCGCAGGGGCTTCTAACACCGGGGAGCTGTTTTTT. It specifies CSAGASNTGELFF.

The CDR3 bases are TGTGCCAGCAGCCAAGAGGGGGGGGGCAGCTCTGGAAACACCATATATTTT. It translates to CASSQEGGGSSGNTIYF. This chain uses TRBV4-2 with TRBJ1-3, with a tentative D call TRBD1 (6 bases). This CDR3 contains 17 residues. The germline V gene encodes CDR1 LGHNA and CDR2 YNFKEQ. Trimming removed 0 bases at V and 0 bases at J, with 12 bases between.

The gene calls are TRBV24-1 and TRBJ1-4; possible D gene TRBD1, 5 bases. There are 16 residues in the CDR3. The germline V gene has CDR1 KGHDR and CDR2 SFDVKD. V was trimmed by 2 bases and J by 8 bases, leaving 17 bases between them. CDR3 amino acids: CATSDSTGFLREKLFF. CDR3 DNA sequence: TGTGCCACCAGTGATTCAACAGGATTTCTTCGAGAAAAACTGTTTTTT.

This clone was recorded only once. The rearrangement uses TRBV4-3 and TRBJ2-1, with 9 bases fitting TRBD2. V was pared by 6 bases and J by 2 bases, with 2 bases of the junction left unmatched. Germline V CDR1 and CDR2: LGHNA, YSLEER. This CDR3 contains 14 residues. The CDR3 region is CASRAGGPYNEQFF. CDR3 DNA sequence: TGCGCCAGCAGAGCGGGGGGACCCTACAATGAGCAGTTCTTC.

V usage is TRBV19 and J usage is TRBJ2-1; 8 bases line up with TRBD1. J was trimmed by 4 bases and V by 3 bases; bases with no gene match: 11. The CDR3 totals 17 residues. Germline V gene lookup returns CDR1 LNHDA and CDR2 SQIVND (reference sequence). The CDR3 region has the DNA TGTGCCAGTAGTATTGCCCTCCTCAGGGGGCGGTACAATGAGCAGTTCTTC. Amino acid sequence: CASSIALLRGRYNEQFF. Drawing the rest from reference TRBV19 and TRBJ2-1, the complete variable domain is DGGITQSPKYLFRKEGQNVTLSCEQNLNHDAMYWYRQDPGQGLRLIYYSQIVNDFQKGDIAEGYSVSREKKESFPLTVTSAQKNPTAFYLCASSIALLRGRYNEQFFGPGTRLTVL.

This rearrangement joins TRBV5-6 to TRBJ2-1, with a possible D match to TRBD1 (6 bases). V lost 4 bases and J lost 8, with 16 bases in between. The germline gives CDR1 SGHDT, CDR2 YYEEEE. The CDR3 spans 14 residues. The CDR3 is CASSRLQGVDEQFF. CDR3 DNA: TGTGCCAGCAGCAGGTTACAGGGAGTGGATGAGCAGTTCTTC.

The chain joins TRBV11-2 to TRBJ2-7; unclear D gene. The CDR3 extends over 14 amino acids. Germline V gives CDR1 SGHAT, CDR2 FQNNGV. Trimming shortened V by 1 base and J by 1 base, and 8 bases separated the two germline ends. Written as DNA, the CDR3 is TGTGCCAGCAGCTTAGGGGCAGGATCCTACGAGCAGTACTTC. Translating gives CASSLGAGSYEQYF. Filled out from reference TRBV11-2 and TRBJ2-7, the complete variable domain reads EAGVAQSPRYKIIEKRQSVAFWCNPISGHATLYWYQQILGQGPKLLIQFQNNGVVDDSQLPKDRFSAERLKGVDSTLKIQPAKLEDSAVYLCASSLGAGSYEQYFGPGTRLTVT.